This entry lists 5 T cell receptor beta chains sequenced from one sample in a study of cytomegalovirus exposure and HLA in healthy donors. The PCR made use of 60 Vbeta and 13 Jbeta primers. Sequenced by immunoSEQ multiplex PCR; TCRdb stores in-frame clones only, minus some. The sample has fewer than 200,000 clones, around 80% seen once; the top ten hold 4.5%. What was sequenced was PBMCs. The receptors come from a woman aged 45-60 years in good health and CMV-seropositive.

This clone was detected only once. The chain recombines TRBV9 with TRBJ1-1, with a weak D call TRBD1 (5 bases). Trimming took off 0 bases at V and 1 base at J, with 7 bases between the two ends. Germline CDR1 SGDLS, CDR2 YYNGEE. The CDR3 has 14 residues. CDR3 DNA sequence: TGTGCCAGCAGCGTAGAGGGGCAGAACACTGAAGCTTTCTTT. This translates into CASSVEGQNTEAFF.

The V call is TRBV19, the J call TRBJ2-7, with 9 nucleotides matching TRBD2. Losses at the gene ends were 6 bases for V and 5 bases for J; bases not matched to a gene: 11. This CDR3 region has 15 residues. CDR1 is LNHDA and CDR2 is SQIVND in the germline V gene (reference sequence). Here the CDR3 reads CASSAISGSLNEQYF. The CDR3 bases are TGTGCCAGTAGCGCAATTAGCGGGAGTCTTAACGAGCAGTACTTC. Full variable domain (outside the CDR3, taken from reference TRBV19 and TRBJ2-7): DGGITQSPKYLFRKEGQNVTLSCEQNLNHDAMYWYRQDPGQGLRLIYYSQIVNDFQKGDIAEGYSVSREKKESFPLTVTSAQKNPTAFYLCASSAISGSLNEQYFGPGTRLTVT.

V is TRBV30 and J is TRBJ1-1; 8 positions match TRBD1. The CDR3 is 15 residues long. CDR1 is GTSNPN and CDR2 is SVGIG in the germline V gene (reference sequence). The ends lost 2 bases at V and 7 bases at J; junction bases unmatched: 12. The CDR3 spells CAWSPKTGAWGEAFF. CDR3 DNA: TGTGCCTGGAGTCCTAAGACAGGGGCTTGGGGTGAAGCTTTCTTT. Using reference TRBV30 and TRBJ1-1 for the parts outside the CDR3, the full variable domain is SQTIHQWPATLVQPVGSPLSLECTVEGTSNPNLYWYRQAAGRGLQLLFYSVGIGQISSEVPQNLSASRPQDRQFILSSKKLLLSDSGFYLCAWSPKTGAWGEAFFGQGTRLTVV.

J is TRBJ1-3 and V is TRBV6-8; 7 bases are shared with TRBD1. The V segment lost 7 bases and the J segment 3 bases; nucleotides outside the gene matches: 12. The germline V gene encodes CDR1 MNHGY and CDR2 SAAAGT. This CDR3 spans 16 amino acids. CDR3 residues: CASTLQRGGNGNTIYF. In DNA form, the CDR3 reads TGTGCCAGCACCCTCCAACGAGGGGGCAATGGAAACACCATATATTTT.

J is TRBJ1-1 and V is TRBV14, with a tentative D call TRBD1 (6 bases). Trimming pared 1 base from V and 9 bases from J, leaving 15 bases between. The CDR3 sequence is 14 residues long. Per the germline V gene, CDR1 is SGHDN and CDR2 is FVKESK. CDR3 region: CASSQVRMGDKAFF. The CDR3, as DNA: TGTGCCAGCAGCCAAGTAAGGATGGGGGACAAAGCTTTCTTT.